Below are 2 T cell receptor beta chains sequenced from a single sample in a study of shared clonotypes between healthy human individuals. Assay: immunoSEQ multiplex PCR; the TCRdb copy retains only in-frame clones and omits some. The sample records under 1,100,000 clones, under 80% being singletons. The sequenced sample consisted of memory CD4+ T cells sorted from blood. Subset denoted: CD45RA-negative fraction. The receptors were gathered from a man aged 18 to 30 in good health.

The CDR3 protein is CASRGAGSGNTIYF. As DNA, the CDR3 is TGTGCCAGCAGGGGGGCGGGCAGTGGAAACACCATATATTTT. This chain links TRBV6-6 with TRBJ1-3; TRBD1 might be the D (6 bases). The CDR3 has 14 amino acids. The V end was cut by 6 bases, the J end by 3 bases, with 12 bases between. The germline V gene encodes CDR1 MNHNY and CDR2 SVGAGI (reference sequence).

The chain joins TRBV28 to TRBJ2-7; a weak D match, TRBD1 (5 bases). Germline assignment: CDR1 MDHEN and CDR2 SYDVKM. The CDR3 contains 14 residues. The V end lost 6 bases, the J end lost 3 bases, and 15 bases lay between the germline ends. CDR3 loop: CASSTPTGNYEQYF. Here the CDR3 DNA reads TGTGCCAGCAGCACCCCTACAGGAAACTACGAGCAGTACTTC.